Sequencing of this T cell receptor (beta chain) was carried out in a study of human CD8 memory T cell subsets. Overall study findings and caveats: The stem-like memory and precursor exhausted T cell populations displayed similarly high diversity, which was not the case for effector memory cells. Stem-like memory and precursor exhausted T cell repertoires overlapped minimally with each other.

Making the TCR beta libraries relied on UMI-labeled 5' RACE. TCRdb reprocessed the 5' RACE reads, with one entry per CDR3 protein and no DNA. Reported are under 20,000 distinct CDR3 sequences; the ten largest clones contain less than 5.5%. Concerning this clonotype itself: Its antigen is currently unknown.

Sequenced material: CD8+ T cells from PBMCs. The clonotype originates from a human donor in good health.

The CDR3 loop reads CASSVRTRVDEQFF. The chain employs TRBV2 and TRBJ2-1; TCRdb selects TRBD2, and the lack of DNA leaves this call unchecked. The germline CDR1 and CDR2 sequences are SNHLY and FYNNEI. CDR3 length: 14 residues.